This passage covers 2 T cell receptor beta chains from one sample sequenced in a study of graft-versus-host responses after intestinal transplantation (dated by TCRdb to the early 2020s). Library method: the immunoSEQ multiplex PCR assay. TCRdb obtained this table from immuneACCESS and retained in-frame rearrangements with V and J assigned. These tables miss some clones; where compared with another copy, unresolved V genes account for less than half of the shortfall, and the remainder is unexplained. This sample comprises approximately 90,000 clones, roughly 80% of them detected only once. Of the sample, about 0.8% falls within the top ten clones. Antigens for these TCRs are unknown. The time point label corresponds to: cells obtained before transplantation from donor or recipient. Sequencing used unstimulated CD4+ T cells sorted from spleen or lymph node cells, obtained before intestinal transplant. These receptors originate from a human donor who received an intestinal transplant.

This chain links TRBV28 with TRBJ2-5, with D possibly TRBD2 on 5 matching bases. Looked up from germline, CDR1 is MDHEN and CDR2 is SYDVKM. V lost 5 bases, J lost 3 bases, and 13 bases lay in between. The CDR3 totals 14 residues. The CDR3 nucleotides are TGTGCCAGCAGTCCCTTTAGGGAGAAAGAGACCCAGTACTTC. As protein: CASSPFREKETQYF.

The rearrangement links TRBV4-1 to TRBJ2-5, with D perhaps matching TRBD2 (6 bases). V dropped 1 base and J dropped 5 bases, with 14 bases sitting between them. In germline, CDR1 is MGHRA, CDR2 YSYEKL. The CDR3 has 15 amino acids. CDR3 DNA: TGCGCCAGCAGCCAAGCCCCGAACGGGGGTGAGACCCAGTACTTC. Protein product: CASSQAPNGGETQYF.